The T cell receptor (beta chain) under discussion was sequenced for a study of T-cell reconstitution after alpha-beta-depleted transplantation in children. Unique molecular identifiers were incorporated when the TCRbeta library was constructed. TCRdb processed the PCR reads anew with MiXCR; each CDR3 protein has one entry. The table lists hundreds of thousands of distinct CDR3 sequences, about an eighth of them singletons. At least ten counts were recorded for this clonotype. Trimming took 4 bases from V and 5 from J; bases not matched to a gene: 11. The CDR3 is 16 residues long. CDR1 is SGHRS, CDR2 YFSETQ, per germline.

This receptor was taken from a girl aged 2-10 years with congenital amegakaryocytic thrombocytopenia, due to receive a stem cell transplant. The chain recombines TRBV5-1 with TRBJ2-2; 7 nucleotides align to TRBD1. Sequenced here: PBMCs, sampled before TCRalphabeta/CD19-depleted stem cell transplant. This CDR3 is CASSRRDRIRTGELFF. The DNA of the CDR3 is TGCGCCAGCAGCCGAAGGGACAGAATCAGGACCGGGGAGCTGTTTTTT.